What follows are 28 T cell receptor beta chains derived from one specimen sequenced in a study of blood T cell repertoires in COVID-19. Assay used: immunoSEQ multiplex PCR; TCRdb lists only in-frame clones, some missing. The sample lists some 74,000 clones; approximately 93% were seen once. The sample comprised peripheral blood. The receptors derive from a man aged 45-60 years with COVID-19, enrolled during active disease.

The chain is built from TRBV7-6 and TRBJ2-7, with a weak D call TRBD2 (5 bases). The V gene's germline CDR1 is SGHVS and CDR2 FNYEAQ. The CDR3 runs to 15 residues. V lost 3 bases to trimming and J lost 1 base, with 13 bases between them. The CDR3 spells CASSLEVTRSYEQYV. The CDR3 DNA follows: TGTGCCAGCAGCTTGGAAGTTACTAGATCCTACGAGCAGTACGTC.

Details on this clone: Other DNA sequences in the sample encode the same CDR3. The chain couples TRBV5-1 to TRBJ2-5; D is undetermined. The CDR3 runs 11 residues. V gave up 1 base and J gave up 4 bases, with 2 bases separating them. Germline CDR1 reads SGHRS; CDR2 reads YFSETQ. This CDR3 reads CASSLRETQYF. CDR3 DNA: TGCGCCAGCAGCTTGCGAGAGACCCAGTACTTC.

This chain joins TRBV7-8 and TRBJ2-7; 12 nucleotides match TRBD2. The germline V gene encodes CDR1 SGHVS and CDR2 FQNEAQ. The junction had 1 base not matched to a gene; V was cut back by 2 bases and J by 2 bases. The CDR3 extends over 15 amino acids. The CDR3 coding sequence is TGTGCCAGCAGCTTATGGACTAGCGGGACCTACGAGCAGTACTTC. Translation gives CASSLWTSGTYEQYF.

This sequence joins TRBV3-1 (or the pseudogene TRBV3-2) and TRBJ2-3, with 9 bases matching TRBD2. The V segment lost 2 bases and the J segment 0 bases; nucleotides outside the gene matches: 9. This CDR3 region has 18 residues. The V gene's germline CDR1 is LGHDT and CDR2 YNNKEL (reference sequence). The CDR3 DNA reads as TGTGCCAGCAGCCAACGAGGCGGGAGGGCGTCCAGCACAGATACGCAGTATTTT. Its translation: CASSQRGGRASSTDTQYF.

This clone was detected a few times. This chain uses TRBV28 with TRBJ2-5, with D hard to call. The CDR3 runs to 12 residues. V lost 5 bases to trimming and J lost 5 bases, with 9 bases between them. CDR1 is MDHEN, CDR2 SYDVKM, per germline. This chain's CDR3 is CASSPTLETQYF. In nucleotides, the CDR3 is TGTGCCAGCAGTCCGACACTGGAGACCCAGTACTTC.

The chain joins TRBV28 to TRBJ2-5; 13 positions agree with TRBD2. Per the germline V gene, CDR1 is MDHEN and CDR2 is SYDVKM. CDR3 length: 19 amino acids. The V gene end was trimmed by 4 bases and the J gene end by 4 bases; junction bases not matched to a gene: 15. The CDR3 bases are TGTGCCAGCAGTTCCGCGACTAGCGGGAGGCCGCCGATGGGAGAGACCCAGTACTTC. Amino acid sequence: CASSSATSGRPPMGETQYF.

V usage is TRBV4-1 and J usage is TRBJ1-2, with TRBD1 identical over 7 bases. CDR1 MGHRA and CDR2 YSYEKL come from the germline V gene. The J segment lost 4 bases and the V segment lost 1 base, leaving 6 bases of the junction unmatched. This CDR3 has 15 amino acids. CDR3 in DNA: TGCGCCAGCAGCCAAGTTACAGGGGTTCTCTATGGCTACACCTTC. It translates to CASSQVTGVLYGYTF.

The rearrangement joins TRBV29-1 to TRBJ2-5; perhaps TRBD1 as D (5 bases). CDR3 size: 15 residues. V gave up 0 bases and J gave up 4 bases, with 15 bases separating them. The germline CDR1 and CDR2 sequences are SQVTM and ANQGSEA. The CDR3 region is CSVEDQTDPPETQYF. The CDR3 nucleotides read TGCAGCGTTGAAGATCAGACAGATCCCCCAGAGACCCAGTACTTC.

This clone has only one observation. CDR3 residues: CASSSRADYEQYF. The CDR3 region has the DNA TGTGCCAGCAGCTCCCGCGCCGACTACGAGCAGTACTTC. The rearrangement uses TRBV11-2 and TRBJ2-7; D is undetermined. V lost 4 bases and J 3 bases, leaving 10 bases between the germline ends. CDR3 length: 13 amino acids. Germline CDR1 reads SGHAT; CDR2 reads FQNNGV.

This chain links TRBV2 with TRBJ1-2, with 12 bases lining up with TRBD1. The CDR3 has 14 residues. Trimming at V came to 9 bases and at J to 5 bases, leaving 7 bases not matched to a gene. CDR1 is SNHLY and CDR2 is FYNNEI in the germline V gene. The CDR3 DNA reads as TGTGCCAGTTCTCCGGGACAGGGGGCATATGGCTACACCTTC. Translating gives CASSPGQGAYGYTF.

The CDR3 nucleotides read TGTGCCACCAGCAGAGAAGGGGGAGCAGCGGTAAGAAACAATGAGCAGTTCTTC. Protein product: CATSREGGAAVRNNEQFF. V usage is TRBV15 and J usage is TRBJ2-1; TRBD1 is a possible D gene (6 bases). Trimming pared 0 bases from V and 5 bases from J, leaving 20 bases between. Germline V gives CDR1 LNHNV, CDR2 YYDKDF (reference sequence). The CDR3 totals 18 residues.

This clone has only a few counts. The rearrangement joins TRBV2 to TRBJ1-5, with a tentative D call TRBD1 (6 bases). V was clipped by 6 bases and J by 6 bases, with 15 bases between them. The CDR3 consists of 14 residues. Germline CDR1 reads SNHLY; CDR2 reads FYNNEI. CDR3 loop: CASSSVGGRQPQHF. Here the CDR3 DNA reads TGTGCCAGCAGCTCCGTGGGGGGGCGTCAGCCCCAGCATTTT.

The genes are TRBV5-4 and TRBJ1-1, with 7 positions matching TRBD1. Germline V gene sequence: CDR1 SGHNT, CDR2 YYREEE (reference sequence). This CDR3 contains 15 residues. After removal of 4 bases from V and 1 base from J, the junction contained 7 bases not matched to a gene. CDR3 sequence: CASSIAQGWNTEAFF. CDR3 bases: TGTGCCAGCAGCATCGCACAGGGGTGGAACACTGAAGCTTTCTTT. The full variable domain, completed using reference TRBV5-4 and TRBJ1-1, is ETGVTQSPTHLIKTRGQQVTLRCSSQSGHNTVSWYQQALGQGPQFIFQYYREEENGRGNFPPRFSGLQFPNYSSELNVNALELDDSALYLCASSIAQGWNTEAFFGQGTRLTVV.

CDR3 nucleotides: TGTGCCAGCAGCCAAGCGGGGGACCGGGGGGCCAACGTCCTGACTTTC. This gives the protein CASSQAGDRGANVLTF. The J gene is TRBJ2-6, the V gene TRBV14, with D perhaps TRBD2 (6 bases). Germline V gene data show CDR1 as SGHDN and CDR2 as FVKESK. The CDR3 contains 16 residues. The V and J ends lost 1 base and 4 bases respectively, with 11 bases between them. Full variable domain (outside the CDR3, taken from reference TRBV14 and TRBJ2-6): EAGVTQFPSHSVIEKGQTVTLRCDPISGHDNLYWYRRVMGKEIKFLLHFVKESKQDESGMPNNRFLAERTGGTYSTLKVQPAELEDSGVYFCASSQAGDRGANVLTFGAGSRLTVL.

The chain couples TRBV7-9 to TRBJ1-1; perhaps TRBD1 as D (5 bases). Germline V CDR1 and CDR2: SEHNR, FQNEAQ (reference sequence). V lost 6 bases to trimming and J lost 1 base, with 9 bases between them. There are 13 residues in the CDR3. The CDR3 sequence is CASRSTGNTEAFF. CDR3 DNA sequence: TGTGCCAGCAGGTCTACAGGGAACACTGAAGCTTTCTTT.

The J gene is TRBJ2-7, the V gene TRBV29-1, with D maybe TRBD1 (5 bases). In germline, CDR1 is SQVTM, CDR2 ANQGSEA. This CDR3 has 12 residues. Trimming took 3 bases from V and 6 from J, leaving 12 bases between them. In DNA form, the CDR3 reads TGCAGCGTTGACAGGGTAGGCCCCGAGCAGTACGTC. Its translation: CSVDRVGPEQYV.

The CDR3 is CAISQDSGNTIYF. CDR3 in DNA: TGTGCCATCAGTCAGGACTCTGGAAACACCATATATTTT. The rearrangement joins TRBV10-3 to TRBJ1-3; D uncertain. This CDR3 is 13 amino acids long. In germline, CDR1 is ENHRY, CDR2 SYGVKD. Trimming pared 5 bases from V and 0 bases from J, leaving 5 bases between.

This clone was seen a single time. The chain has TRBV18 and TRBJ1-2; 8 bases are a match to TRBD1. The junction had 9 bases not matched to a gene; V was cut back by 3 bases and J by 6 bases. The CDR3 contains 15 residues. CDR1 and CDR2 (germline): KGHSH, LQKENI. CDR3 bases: TGTGCCAGCTCACCGCAACCGACAGGGGTGCATGGCTACACCTTC. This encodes CASSPQPTGVHGYTF.

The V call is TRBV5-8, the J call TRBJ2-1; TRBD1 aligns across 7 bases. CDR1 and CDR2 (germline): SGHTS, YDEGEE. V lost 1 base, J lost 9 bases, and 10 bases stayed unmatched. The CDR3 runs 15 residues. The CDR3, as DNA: TGTGCCAGCAGCTTGACGGCAGGGGGACGTGGTGAGCAGTTCTTC. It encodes CASSLTAGGRGEQFF. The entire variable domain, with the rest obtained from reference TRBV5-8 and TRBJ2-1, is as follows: EAGVTQSPTHLIKTRGQQATLRCSPISGHTSVYWYQQALGLGLQFLLWYDEGEERNRGNFPPRFSGRQFPNYSSELNVNALELEDSALYLCASSLTAGGRGEQFFGPGTRLTVL.

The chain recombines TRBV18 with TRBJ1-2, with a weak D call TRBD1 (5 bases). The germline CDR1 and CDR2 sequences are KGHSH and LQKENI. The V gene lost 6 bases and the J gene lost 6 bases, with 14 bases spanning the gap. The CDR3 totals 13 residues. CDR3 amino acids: CASSLDMMDGYTF. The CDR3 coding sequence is TGTGCCAGCTCCCTGGACATGATGGATGGCTACACCTTC. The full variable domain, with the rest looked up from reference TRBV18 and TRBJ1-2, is NAGVMQNPRHLVRRRGQEARLRCSPMKGHSHVYWYRQLPEEGLKFMVYLQKENIIDESGMPKERFSAEFPKEGPSILRIQQVVRGDSAAYFCASSLDMMDGYTFGSGTRLTVV.

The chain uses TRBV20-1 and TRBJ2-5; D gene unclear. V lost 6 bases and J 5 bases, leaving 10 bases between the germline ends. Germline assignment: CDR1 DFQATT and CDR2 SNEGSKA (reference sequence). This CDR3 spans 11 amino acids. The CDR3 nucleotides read TGCAGTGCGTTCATTGGCGAGACCCAGTACTTC. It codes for CSAFIGETQYF.

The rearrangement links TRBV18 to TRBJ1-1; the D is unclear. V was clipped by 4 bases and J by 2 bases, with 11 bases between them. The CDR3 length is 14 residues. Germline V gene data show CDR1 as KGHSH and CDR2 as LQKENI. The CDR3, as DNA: TGTGCCAGCTCACGACTCGACGGAAACACTGAAGCTTTCTTT. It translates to CASSRLDGNTEAFF.

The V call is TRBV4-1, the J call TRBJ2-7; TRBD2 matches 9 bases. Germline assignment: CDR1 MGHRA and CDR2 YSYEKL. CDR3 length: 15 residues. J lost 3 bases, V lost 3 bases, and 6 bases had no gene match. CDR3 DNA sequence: TGCGCCAGCAGCCACCTGACTAGCGGCGGCTACGAGCAGTACTTC. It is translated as CASSHLTSGGYEQYF.

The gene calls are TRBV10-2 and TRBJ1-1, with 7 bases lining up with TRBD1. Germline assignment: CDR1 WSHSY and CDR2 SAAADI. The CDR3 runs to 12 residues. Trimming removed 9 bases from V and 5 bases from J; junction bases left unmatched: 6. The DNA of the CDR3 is TGCGCCAGTCAATCAGGGGGTACTGAAGCTTTCTTT. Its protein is CASQSGGTEAFF.

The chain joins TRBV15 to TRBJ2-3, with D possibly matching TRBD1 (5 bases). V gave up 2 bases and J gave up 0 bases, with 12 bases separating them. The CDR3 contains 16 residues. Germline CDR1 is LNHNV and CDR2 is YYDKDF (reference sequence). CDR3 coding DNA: TGTGCCACCAGCAGACCCGTAACAGGTAGCACAGATACGCAGTATTTT. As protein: CATSRPVTGSTDTQYF.

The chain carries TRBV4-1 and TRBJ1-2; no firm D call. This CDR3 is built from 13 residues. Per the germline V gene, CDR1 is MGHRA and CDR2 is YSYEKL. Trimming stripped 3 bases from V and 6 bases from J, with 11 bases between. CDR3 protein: CASSQAGGHGYTF. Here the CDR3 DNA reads TGCGCCAGCAGCCAGGCGGGCGGCCATGGCTACACCTTC.

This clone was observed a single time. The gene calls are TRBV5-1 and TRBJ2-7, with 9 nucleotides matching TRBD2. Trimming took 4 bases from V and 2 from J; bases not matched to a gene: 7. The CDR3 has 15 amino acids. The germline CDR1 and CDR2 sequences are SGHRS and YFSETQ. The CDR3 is CASSLGASGTYEQYF. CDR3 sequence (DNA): TGCGCCAGCAGCCTGGGGGCTAGCGGGACCTACGAGCAGTACTTC.

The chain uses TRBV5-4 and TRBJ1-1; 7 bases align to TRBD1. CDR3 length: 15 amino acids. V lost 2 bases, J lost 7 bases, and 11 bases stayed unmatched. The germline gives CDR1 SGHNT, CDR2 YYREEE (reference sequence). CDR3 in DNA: TGTGCCAGCAGCTTCGAAAACAGGGGATTTGGTGAAGCTTTCTTT. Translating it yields CASSFENRGFGEAFF.